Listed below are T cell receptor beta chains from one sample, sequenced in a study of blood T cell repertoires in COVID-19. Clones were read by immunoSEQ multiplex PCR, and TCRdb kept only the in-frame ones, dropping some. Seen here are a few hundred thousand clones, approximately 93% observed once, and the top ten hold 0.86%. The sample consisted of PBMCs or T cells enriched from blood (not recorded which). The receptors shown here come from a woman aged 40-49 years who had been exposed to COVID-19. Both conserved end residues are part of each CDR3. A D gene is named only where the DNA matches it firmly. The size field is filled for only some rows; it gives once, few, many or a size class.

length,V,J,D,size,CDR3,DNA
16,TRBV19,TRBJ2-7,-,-,CASSISPGDFRYEQYF,TGTGCCAGTAGTATATCCCCGGGAGACTTCAGGTACGAGCAGTACTTC
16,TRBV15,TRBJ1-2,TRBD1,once,CATSRDRWGTGGGYTF,TGTGCCACCAGCAGAGATAGATGGGGGACAGGGGGTGGCTACACCTTC
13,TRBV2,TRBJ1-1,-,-,CASSLTGNTEAFF,TGTGCCAGCAGTCTTACAGGGAACACTGAAGCTTTCTTT
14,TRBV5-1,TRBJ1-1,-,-,CASSLGQPATEAFF,TGCGCCAGCAGCTTGGGCCAGCCAGCGACTGAAGCTTTCTTT
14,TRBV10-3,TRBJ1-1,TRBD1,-,CAIRADRVGTEAFF,TGTGCCATCAGGGCAGACAGGGTTGGCACTGAAGCTTTCTTT
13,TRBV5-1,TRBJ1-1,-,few,CASSLKPGAEAFF,TGCGCCAGCAGCTTGAAGCCAGGGGCTGAAGCTTTCTTT
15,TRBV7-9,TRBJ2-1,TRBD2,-,CASSSTSGRGDEQFF,TGTGCCAGCAGCTCGACTAGCGGGAGAGGCGATGAGCAGTTCTTC
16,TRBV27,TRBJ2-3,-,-,CASSYDGPGNTDTQYF,TGTGCCAGCAGTTATGACGGACCGGGGAACACAGATACGCAGTATTTT
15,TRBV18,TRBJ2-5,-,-,CASSPRDTIQETQYF,TGTGCCAGCTCACCCCGGGACACTATACAAGAGACCCAGTACTTC
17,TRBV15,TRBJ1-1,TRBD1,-,CATSRGAGRGLNTEAFF,TGTGCCACCAGCAGAGGGGCGGGCAGGGGGTTGAACACTGAAGCTTTCTTT
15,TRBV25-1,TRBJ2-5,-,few,CASSDTAEVKETQYF,TGTGCCAGCAGTGATACGGCAGAGGTTAAAGAGACCCAGTACTTC
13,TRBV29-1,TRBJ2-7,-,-,CSVEDPYSYEQYF,TGCAGCGTTGAAGATCCCTACAGCTACGAGCAGTACTTC
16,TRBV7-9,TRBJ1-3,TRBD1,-,CASSAPGTGGMNTIYF,TGTGCCAGCAGCGCGCCCGGGACAGGGGGCATGAACACCATATATTTT
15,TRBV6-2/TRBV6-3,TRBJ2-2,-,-,CASSYTGVGTGELFF,TGTGCCAGCAGTTATACGGGGGTTGGAACCGGGGAGCTGTTTTTT
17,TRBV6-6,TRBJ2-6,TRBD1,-,CASSRGQGRSGANVLTF,TGTGCCAGCAGCCGAGGACAGGGGAGGTCTGGGGCCAACGTCCTGACTTTC
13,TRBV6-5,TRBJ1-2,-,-,CASSQPGGYGYTF,TGTGCCAGCAGCCAACCCGGGGGTTATGGCTACACCTTC
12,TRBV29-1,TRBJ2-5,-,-,CSVGQKKETQYF,TGCAGCGTTGGACAGAAAAAAGAGACCCAGTACTTC
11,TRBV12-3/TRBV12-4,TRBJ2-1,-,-,CASSLRGEQFF,TGTGCCAGCAGTCTCCGCGGGGAGCAGTTCTTC
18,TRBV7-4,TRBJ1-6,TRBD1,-,CASSSEGQRSSYNSPLHF,TGTGCCAGCAGCTCAGAGGGACAGAGGAGCTCCTATAATTCACCCCTCCACTTT
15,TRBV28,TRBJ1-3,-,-,CASSPPAGFGNTIYF,TGTGCCAGCAGTCCCCCCGCAGGCTTTGGAAACACCATATATTTT
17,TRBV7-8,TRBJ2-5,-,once,CASSLVLPTFQGGAQYF,TGTGCCAGCAGCTTAGTATTACCGACATTTCAAGGAGGGGCCCAGTACTTC
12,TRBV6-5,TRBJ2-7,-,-,CASSTGGNEQYF,TGTGCCAGCAGCACAGGTGGAAACGAGCAGTACTTC
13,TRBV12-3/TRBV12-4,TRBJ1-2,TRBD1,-,CASSPTTGNGYTF,TGTGCCAGCAGTCCAACGACAGGGAACGGCTACACCTTC
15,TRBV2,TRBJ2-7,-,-,CASSSTGGKTYEQYF,TGTGCCAGCAGTTCGACAGGAGGAAAGACCTACGAGCAGTACTTC
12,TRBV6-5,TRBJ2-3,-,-,CASSLLTDTQYF,TGTGCCAGCAGCCTCCTCACAGATACGCAGTATTTT
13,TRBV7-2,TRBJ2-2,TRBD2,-,CASSWRTSEELFF,TGTGCCAGCAGCTGGAGGACTAGCGAGGAGCTGTTTTTT
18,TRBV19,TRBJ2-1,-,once,CASSISVLVGSSYNEQFF,TGTGCCAGTAGTATATCGGTATTGGTTGGGAGCTCCTACAATGAGCAGTTCTTC
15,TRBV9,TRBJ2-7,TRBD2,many,CASTSGTSESQEQYF,TGTGCCAGTACATCCGGGACTAGCGAAAGTCAGGAGCAGTACTTC
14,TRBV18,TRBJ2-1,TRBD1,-,CASSRDRMFNEQFF,TGTGCCAGCTCAAGGGACAGGATGTTCAATGAGCAGTTCTTC
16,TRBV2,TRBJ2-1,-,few,CASSGGPGLRYNEQFF,TGTGCCAGCAGTGGGGGGCCGGGACTACGCTACAATGAGCAGTTCTTC
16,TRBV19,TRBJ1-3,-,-,CASSMGSTASGNTIYF,TGTGCCAGTAGTATGGGGAGTACAGCTTCTGGAAACACCATATATTTT
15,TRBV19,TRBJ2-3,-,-,CASSVPSAYTDTQYF,TGTGCCAGTAGTGTCCCTAGCGCCTACACAGATACGCAGTATTTT
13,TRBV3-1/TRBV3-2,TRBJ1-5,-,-,CASSQDFNQPQHF,TGTGCCAGCAGCCAAGACTTCAATCAGCCCCAGCATTTT
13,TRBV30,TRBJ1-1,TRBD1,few,CAWTDRGDTEAFF,TGTGCCTGGACCGACAGGGGGGACACTGAAGCTTTCTTT
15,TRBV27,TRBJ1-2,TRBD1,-,CASRLGDRPSYGYTF,TGTGCCAGCAGGCTCGGGGACAGGCCTAGCTATGGCTACACCTTC
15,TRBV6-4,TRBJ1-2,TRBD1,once,CASSEGTGGSYGYTF,TGTGCCAGCAGCGAGGGGACAGGGGGCTCCTATGGCTACACCTTC
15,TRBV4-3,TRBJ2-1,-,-,CASSQEKGTRNEQFF,TGCGCCAGCAGCCAAGAAAAAGGGACTCGGAATGAGCAGTTCTTC
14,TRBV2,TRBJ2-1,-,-,CASSEGRLPNEQFF,TGTGCCAGCAGTGAAGGACGACTACCCAATGAGCAGTTCTTC
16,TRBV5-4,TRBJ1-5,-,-,CASSLGGPDSHQPQHF,TGTGCCAGCAGTCTTGGAGGACCAGATAGTCATCAGCCCCAGCATTTT
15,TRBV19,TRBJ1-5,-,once,CASNPVDYSNQPQHF,TGTGCCAGTAATCCCGTAGATTATAGCAATCAGCCCCAGCATTTT